This T cell receptor beta chain was sequenced in a study of T cell responses to AZD1222 COVID-19 vaccine. Libraries were prepared by immunoSEQ multiplex PCR; TCRdb keeps only in-frame clonotypes and omits some of them. The sample lists about 120,000 clones, more than 85% occurring once. Whole-study results and caveats: Clonal diversity was possibly underestimated, and white British individuals and females predominated among donors. At baseline, just five to seven AZD1222 recipients tested seropositive. Without day 14 samples, only post-peak T cell repertoires were studied.

Germline V gene lookup returns CDR1 KGHDR and CDR2 SFDVKD. V was clipped by 4 bases and J by 7 bases; unmatched bases: 5. The CDR3 is 15 residues long. With regard to this clone: What it binds is not known.

The specimen comprised peripheral blood, sampled 28 days after the second AZD1222 dose. The receptor comes from an adult who received the AZD1222 COVID-19 vaccine. V and J are TRBV24-1 and TRBJ2-2, with 10 bases lining up with TRBD1. The CDR3 region is CATSERTGGIGELFF. The CDR3 bases are TGTGCCACCAGTGAACGGACAGGGGGAATCGGGGAGCTGTTTTTT.